This T cell receptor (beta chain) was profiled in a study of blood T cell repertoires in COVID-19. About the study: Italy, Spain and the United States were the sources of the convalescent and acute COVID-19 samples. T cells, B-cell-depleted T cells, or PBMCs supplied cDNA or gDNA.

Original analysis: Amplification from reference gene primers served as the basis for estimated nucleated cell counts. Here immunoSEQ multiplex PCR was the method, and the copy in TCRdb shows in-frame clones only, minus some. That table is the source of V, J and clone size, and D and trimming were worked out from the DNA. The sample includes about 110,000 clones, 65% to 90% of them seen just once. Looked up from germline, CDR1 is MNHEY and CDR2 is SVGAGI. This CDR3 comprises 15 residues. V shed 6 bases, J shed 1 base, and the junction held 3 bases outside the gene matches. The receptor was isolated from a woman of 80 years or more with active or convalescent COVID-19. The V gene is TRBV6-5, the J gene TRBJ2-5, with 12 bases identical to TRBD2. Specimen: peripheral blood. The CDR3 region has the DNA TGTGCCAGCAGATTGGGACTAGCGGGCCAAGAGACCCAGTACTTC. Translated: CASRLGLAGQETQYF.